Described below is a single TCR beta chain sequence and its context. What it binds is unknown. This specimen comes from a study of T-cell memory formation after mild COVID-19. Study as a whole: Largely, TCR clusters stayed within a single donor. General study results and limits: Unconfirmed was the SARS-CoV-2 specificity of second-wave clones that peaked on day 37. Pre-infection memory carried some responding clones, suggesting that cross-reactive memory joined.

TCRdb independently ran MiXCR on the 5' RACE reads; one entry per CDR3 protein. In the table there are some 600,000 distinct CDR3 sequences, 15% to 20% of which are singletons. Sequenced: PBMCs or a T cell subset sorted from them (not recorded which). The origin of this receptor is an adult woman who had mild COVID-19 (a few samples of this study predate the infection). Cell type and time point are not known.

The CDR3 nucleotides read TGTGCCACCAGCAAAAGTGGGGGGACAGCCTACAATGAGCAGTTCTTC. Protein product: CATSKSGGTAYNEQFF. The chain has TRBV15 and TRBJ2-1, with D tentatively TRBD1 (7 bases). There are 16 residues in the CDR3. Trimming cost V 4 bases and J 2 bases, with 15 bases left between them. The germline V gene encodes CDR1 LNHNV and CDR2 YYDKDF (reference sequence).